Sequencing of this TCR beta chain was carried out in a study of blood T cell repertoires in COVID-19. The CDR3 extends over 16 amino acids. Germline CDR1 and CDR2: LGHNA and YNFKEQ. With V trimmed by 1 base and J by 0 bases, 3 bases remained unmatched. Produced via immunoSEQ multiplex PCR; TCRdb's table is partial and in-frame only. The table has more than 300,000 clones, under 95% seen once. Sequencing used PBMCs or T cells enriched from blood (not recorded which). V usage is TRBV4-2 and J usage is TRBJ1-5; TRBD1 matches at 7 bases. The TCR sequence derives from a woman in her twenties or thirties who had recovered from COVID-19. In nucleotides, the CDR3 is TGTGCCAGCAGCCAAGGACAGGGACTTAGCAATCAGCCCCAGCATTTT. Protein: CASSQGQGLSNQPQHF.